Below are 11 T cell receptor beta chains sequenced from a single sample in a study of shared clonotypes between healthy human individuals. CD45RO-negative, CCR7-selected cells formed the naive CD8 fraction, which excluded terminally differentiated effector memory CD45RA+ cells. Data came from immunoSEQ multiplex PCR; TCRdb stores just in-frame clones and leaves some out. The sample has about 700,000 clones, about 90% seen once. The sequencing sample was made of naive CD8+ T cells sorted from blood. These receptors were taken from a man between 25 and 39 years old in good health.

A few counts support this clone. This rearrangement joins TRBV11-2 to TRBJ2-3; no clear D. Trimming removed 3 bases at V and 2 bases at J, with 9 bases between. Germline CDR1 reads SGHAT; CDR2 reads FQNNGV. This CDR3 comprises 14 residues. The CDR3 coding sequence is TGTGCCAGCAGCTTGATCGAGGCCACAGATACGCAGTATTTT. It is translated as CASSLIEATDTQYF.

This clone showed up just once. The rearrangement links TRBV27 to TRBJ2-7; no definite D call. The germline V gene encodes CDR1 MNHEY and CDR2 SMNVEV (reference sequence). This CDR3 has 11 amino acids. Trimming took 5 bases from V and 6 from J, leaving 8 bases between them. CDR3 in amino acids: CASSPLVEQYF. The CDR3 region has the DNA TGTGCCAGCAGTCCCCTCGTCGAGCAGTACTTC.

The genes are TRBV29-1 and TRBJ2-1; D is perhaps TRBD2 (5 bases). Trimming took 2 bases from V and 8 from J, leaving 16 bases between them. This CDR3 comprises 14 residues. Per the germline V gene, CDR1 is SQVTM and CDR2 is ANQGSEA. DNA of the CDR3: TGCAGCGTTGAAAACCGGGAACAGATCGATGAGCAGTTCTTC. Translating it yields CSVENREQIDEQFF.

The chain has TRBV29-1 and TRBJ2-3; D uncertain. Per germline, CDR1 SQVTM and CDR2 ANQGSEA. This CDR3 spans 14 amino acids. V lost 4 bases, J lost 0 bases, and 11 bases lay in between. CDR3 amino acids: CSVVSGGSTDTQYF. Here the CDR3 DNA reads TGCAGCGTTGTATCCGGCGGTAGCACAGATACGCAGTATTTT.

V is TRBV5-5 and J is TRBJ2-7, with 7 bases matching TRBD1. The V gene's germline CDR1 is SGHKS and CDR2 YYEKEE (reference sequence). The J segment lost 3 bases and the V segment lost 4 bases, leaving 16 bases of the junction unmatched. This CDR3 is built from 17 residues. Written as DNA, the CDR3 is TGTGCCAGCAGCGGAAGACACAGGGGAAATACCCACTACGAGCAGTACTTC. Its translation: CASSGRHRGNTHYEQYF. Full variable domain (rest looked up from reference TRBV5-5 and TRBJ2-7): DAGVTQSPTHLIKTRGQQVTLRCSPISGHKSVSWYQQVLGQGPQFIFQYYEKEERGRGNFPDRFSARQFPNYSSELNVNALLLGDSALYLCASSGRHRGNTHYEQYFGPGTRLTVT.

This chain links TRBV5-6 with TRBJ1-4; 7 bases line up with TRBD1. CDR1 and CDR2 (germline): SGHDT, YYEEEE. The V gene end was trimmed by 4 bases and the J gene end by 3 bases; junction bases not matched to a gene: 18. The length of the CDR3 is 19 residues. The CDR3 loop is CASSNTIRGRGFPNEKLFF. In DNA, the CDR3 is TGTGCCAGCAGCAATACCATCCGCGGCAGGGGGTTTCCTAATGAAAAACTGTTTTTT.

The CDR3 DNA follows: TGTGCCAGCAGCTTATCTTCCCTAGGGGGGAGGGCCAGGGGCGATGAGCAGTTCTTC. It specifies CASSLSSLGGRARGDEQFF. The rearrangement uses TRBV7-9 and TRBJ2-1, with D tentatively TRBD2 (7 bases). This CDR3 is 19 amino acids long. Trimming removed 2 bases from V and 8 bases from J, with 28 bases in between. Germline V gives CDR1 SEHNR, CDR2 FQNEAQ (reference sequence).

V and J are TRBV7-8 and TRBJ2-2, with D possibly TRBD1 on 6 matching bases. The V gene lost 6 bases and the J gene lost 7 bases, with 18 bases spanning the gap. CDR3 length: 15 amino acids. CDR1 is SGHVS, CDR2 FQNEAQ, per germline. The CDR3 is CASRIGVKGVGELFF. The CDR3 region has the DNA TGTGCCAGCAGAATAGGGGTCAAGGGGGTCGGGGAGCTGTTTTTT.

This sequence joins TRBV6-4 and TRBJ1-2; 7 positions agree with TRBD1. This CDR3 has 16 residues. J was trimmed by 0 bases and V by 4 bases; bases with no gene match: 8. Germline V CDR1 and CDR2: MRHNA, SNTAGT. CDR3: CASSVTGDPTNYGYTF. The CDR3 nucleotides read TGTGCCAGCAGTGTTACAGGGGACCCGACTAACTATGGCTACACCTTC.

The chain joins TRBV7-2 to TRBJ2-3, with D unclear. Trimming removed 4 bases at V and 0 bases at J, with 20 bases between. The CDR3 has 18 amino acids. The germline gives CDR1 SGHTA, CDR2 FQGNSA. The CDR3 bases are TGTGCCAGCAGCTATCTTTCCCCACCGCAAACTAGCACAGATACGCAGTATTTT. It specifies CASSYLSPPQTSTDTQYF.

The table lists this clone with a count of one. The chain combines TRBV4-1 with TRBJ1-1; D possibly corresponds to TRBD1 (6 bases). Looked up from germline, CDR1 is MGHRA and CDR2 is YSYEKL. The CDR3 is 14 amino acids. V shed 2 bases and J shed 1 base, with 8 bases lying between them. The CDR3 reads CASSQSDRNTEAFF. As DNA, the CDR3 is TGCGCCAGCAGCCAATCGGACAGGAACACTGAAGCTTTCTTT.